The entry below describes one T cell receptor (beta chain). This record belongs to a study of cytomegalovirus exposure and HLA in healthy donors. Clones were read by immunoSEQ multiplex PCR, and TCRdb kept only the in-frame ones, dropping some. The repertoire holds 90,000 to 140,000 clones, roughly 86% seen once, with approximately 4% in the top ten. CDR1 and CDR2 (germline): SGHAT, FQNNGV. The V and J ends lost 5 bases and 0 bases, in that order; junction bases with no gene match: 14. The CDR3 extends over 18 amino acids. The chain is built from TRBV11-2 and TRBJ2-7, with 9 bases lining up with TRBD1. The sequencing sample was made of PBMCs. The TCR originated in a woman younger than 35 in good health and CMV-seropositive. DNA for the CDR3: TGTGCCAGCAGCCGCTCCCGGGACAGGGAACGCCGCTCCTACGAGCAGTACTTC. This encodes CASSRSRDRERRSYEQYF.